This T cell receptor beta chain is drawn from a study of control samples from healthy donors and cancer patients. Method: immunoSEQ multiplex PCR; TCRdb's copy keeps in-frame clones and lacks some. The sample lists about 48,000 clones; 93% were seen once. Germline V gene lookup returns CDR1 SEHNR and CDR2 FQNEAQ (reference sequence). This CDR3 spans 14 amino acids. Unmatched junction bases numbered 5, after V lost 4 bases and J lost 3 bases. This clone has just a few counts. The sequence derives from a woman aged 45-59 years with head and neck cancer. The material sequenced was PBMCs. The chain is built from TRBV7-9 and TRBJ1-2, with TRBD1 matching 7 bases. CDR3 DNA: TGTGCCAGCAGCTCAACAGGGGCCCACTATGGCTACACCTTC. This codes for CASSSTGAHYGYTF.